One sample yielded the 32 T cell receptor beta chains listed below, sequenced in a study of blood T cells in healthy people across ages. The authors ran a second PCR of about 7 to 11 cycles using a sample-barcoded 5' primer and a J-beta primer mix. TCRdb re-called the 5' RACE reads through MiXCR, storing one row per CDR3 protein. The sample lists 650,000 to 950,000 distinct CDR3 sequences, under 45% occurring once. The sequenced sample was blood. The receptors here all came from a man in his 60s in good health.

This clonotype was observed a handful of times. The chain has TRBV4-1 and TRBJ2-1; D possibly uses TRBD1 or TRBD2 (5 bases each). Trimming stripped 5 bases from V and 3 bases from J, with 17 bases between. Germline V gene lookup returns CDR1 MGHRA and CDR2 YSYEKL. The CDR3 spans 16 residues. CDR3 loop: CASSIPGRRIYNEQFF. In DNA form, the CDR3 reads TGCGCCAGCAGCATCCCGGGACGGAGAATCTACAATGAGCAGTTCTTC.

About this clonotype: An end of the junction differs from the germline gene, which may be a read error. This chain joins TRBV15 and TRBJ1-2, with TRBD1 as a possible D gene (5 bases). The CDR3 is made up of 14 amino acids. Germline CDR1 and CDR2: LNHNV and YYDKDF (reference sequence). CDR3: CASSRDRGDGGYTF. CDR3 coding DNA: TGTGCCTCCAGCAGAGATCGGGGCGACGGTGGCTACACCTTC.

This clonotype has a handful of counts. V is TRBV12-3 or TRBV12-4 and J is TRBJ2-3; D might be TRBD1 (6 bases). This CDR3 is built from 15 residues. With 6 bases removed from V and 0 bases from J, the gap between germline ends came to 13 bases. The CDR3 loop reads CASSRSTGSTDTQYF. CDR3 sequence (DNA): TGTGCCAGCAGCCGGAGTACAGGGAGCACAGATACGCAGTATTTT.

The gene calls are TRBV20-1 and TRBJ1-4, with D perhaps matching TRBD1 (6 bases). Per germline, CDR1 DFQATT and CDR2 SNEGSKA (reference sequence). V lost 1 base to trimming and J lost 7 bases, with 13 bases between them. This CDR3 spans 14 amino acids. CDR3 protein: CSARGGDRREKLFF. The CDR3 bases are TGCAGTGCTAGAGGGGGCGACAGGCGTGAAAAACTGTTTTTT.

This clonotype was detected a few times. The chain employs TRBV12-3 or TRBV12-4 and TRBJ1-2; 8 bases are shared with TRBD1. Trimming removed 5 bases from V and 1 base from J; junction bases left unmatched: 6. CDR3 length equals 15 residues. CDR3 coding DNA: TGTGCCAGCAGTGTAGACAGGGGATTTAACTATGGCTACACCTTC. Translation: CASSVDRGFNYGYTF.

There are a few counts of this clonotype. The chain employs TRBV6-6 and TRBJ1-1; D is ambiguous. This CDR3 spans 14 amino acids. Germline CDR1 reads MNHNY; CDR2 reads SVGAGI (reference sequence). The germline V and J ends were trimmed by 5 bases and 6 bases, with 16 bases remaining between them. The CDR3 spells CASSPLEVRAEAFF. The CDR3, as DNA: TGTGCCAGCAGTCCTCTAGAGGTTCGGGCTGAAGCTTTCTTT.

Remarks on this clonotype: The junction does not match germline at one end; this may be a read error. The V and J genes are TRBV27 and TRBJ2-3, with 7 bases lining up with TRBD1. Germline CDR1 MNHEY, CDR2 SMNVEV (reference sequence). The CDR3 extends over 17 amino acids. The CDR3 region is CASSATGTEIGTDTQYF. The CDR3 DNA reads as TGTGCGAGCAGCGCTACCGGGACAGAGATAGGCACAGATACGCAGTATTTT.

This clonotype was counted only a few times. The V call is TRBV11-2, the J call TRBJ2-5; no clear D. Germline CDR1 and CDR2: SGHAT and FQNNGV. Trimming left V 5 bases short and J 3 bases short, with 13 bases between. The CDR3 contains 14 residues. The CDR3 DNA reads TGTGCCAGCAGCCCTCCAGAGAGCGAAGAGACCCAGTACTTC. Translation gives CASSPPESEETQYF. The variable domain in full, completed from reference TRBV11-2 and TRBJ2-5, reads EAGVAQSPRYKIIEKRQSVAFWCNPISGHATLYWYQQILGQGPKLLIQFQNNGVVDDSQLPKDRFSAERLKGVDSTLKIQPAKLEDSAVYLCASSPPESEETQYFGPGTRLLVL.

The chain recombines TRBV7-2 with TRBJ2-7; 10 bases map to TRBD1. Germline CDR1 and CDR2: SGHTA and FQGNSA. V lost 5 bases to trimming and J lost 2 bases; unmatched junction nucleotides: 15. The length of the CDR3 is 18 residues. The CDR3: CASSPKDKGTGDPYEQYF. In DNA form, the CDR3 reads TGTGCCAGCAGCCCAAAAGATAAGGGGACAGGGGACCCCTACGAGCAGTACTTC. Variable domain in full (rest from reference TRBV7-2 and TRBJ2-7): GAGVSQSPSNKVTEKGKDVELRCDPISGHTALYWYRQSLGQGLEFLIYFQGNSAPDKSGLPSDRFSAERTGGSVSTLTIQRTQQEDSAVYLCASSPKDKGTGDPYEQYFGPGTRLTVT.

The chain carries TRBV7-2 and TRBJ2-7, with TRBD1 matching 8 bases. The germline gives CDR1 SGHTA, CDR2 FQGNSA. The V gene end was trimmed by 7 bases and the J gene end by 1 base; junction bases not matched to a gene: 6. The CDR3 is made up of 14 amino acids. The DNA of the CDR3 is TGTGCCAGCACCTGGACAGGGACATCCTACGAGCAGTACTTC. It translates to CASTWTGTSYEQYF.

This clonotype appeared a single time. The V and J genes are TRBV11-2 and TRBJ2-1; 8 bases agree with TRBD2. Germline CDR1 reads SGHAT; CDR2 reads FQNNGV. The trim removed 1 base at V and 8 bases at J, leaving 7 bases unmatched. The CDR3 is made up of 15 amino acids. This CDR3 reads CASSLVGRVVDEQFF. The CDR3 region has the DNA TGTGCCAGCAGCTTAGTCGGGAGGGTTGTTGATGAGCAGTTCTTC.

The chain joins TRBV12-3 or TRBV12-4 to TRBJ2-1; TRBD2 matches 8 bases. Gene TRBJ2-7 matches the end of the DNA better, so the J call may be wrong. CDR3 size: 15 residues. The CDR3 protein is CASSLGLATYNEQYF. In DNA form, the CDR3 reads TGTGCCAGCAGTCTCGGACTAGCCACCTACAATGAGCAGTACTTC.

Comments on this clonotype: It may be a read error: a sequence one base away is much more abundant. The chain recombines TRBV10-3 with TRBJ1-2, with a possible D match to TRBD1 (5 bases). CDR1 is ENHRY, CDR2 SYGVKD, per germline. V gave up 4 bases and J gave up 4 bases, with 16 bases separating them. The CDR3 loop spans 15 amino acids. CDR3 region: CAISVQTATTYGYTF. CDR3 nucleotide sequence: TGTGCCATCAGTGTCCAGACAGCTACCACCTATGGCTACACCTTC.

This chain uses TRBV12-3 or TRBV12-4 with TRBJ2-4; a weak D match, TRBD2 (6 bases). Deletions cut 6 bases from V and 3 bases from J, with 9 bases between. The CDR3 consists of 13 residues. DNA for the CDR3: TGTGCCAGCAGGGGGGAGGACAAAAACATTCAGTACTTC. It encodes CASRGEDKNIQYF.

The V gene is TRBV3-1, the J gene TRBJ2-4; TRBD2 agrees at 9 bases. Germline CDR1 reads LGHDT; CDR2 reads YNNKEL (reference sequence). With 8 bases clipped from V and 6 bases from J, the junction kept 8 bases outside the gene matches. The CDR3 length is 14 residues. CDR3 coding DNA: TGTGCCAGCTATGGCGGGGGGGCCGGAAACATTCAGTACTTC. Residues: CASYGGGAGNIQYF.

The chain carries TRBV12-3 or TRBV12-4 and TRBJ2-7, with TRBD2 matching 12 bases. The junction had 6 bases not matched to a gene; V was cut back by 4 bases and J by 2 bases. The CDR3 covers 16 residues. CDR3 protein: CASSSLAGGITYEQYF. The DNA for the CDR3 is TGTGCCAGCAGTTCCCTAGCGGGGGGGATAACCTACGAGCAGTACTTC.

The V gene is TRBV5-1, the J gene TRBJ2-7; the match to TRBD2 covers 7 bases. With V trimmed by 4 bases and J by 6 bases, 10 bases remained unmatched. The CDR3 loop spans 14 amino acids. CDR1 and CDR2 from the germline V gene are SGHRS and YFSETQ. The chain's CDR3 is CASSPGTTRGEQYF. The CDR3 bases are TGCGCCAGCAGCCCGGGGACTACCCGGGGCGAGCAGTACTTC.

This clonotype was observed a few times. The V and J genes are TRBV11-1 and TRBJ2-1, with 9 bases matching TRBD1. With 8 bases clipped from V and 2 bases from J, the junction kept 7 bases outside the gene matches. Germline values: CDR1 SGHAT, CDR2 FQDESV (reference sequence). The CDR3 is made up of 15 amino acids. Here the CDR3 DNA reads TGTGCCAGCCTAAGGGGACAGGGTACCTACAATGAGCAGTTCTTC. This translates into CASLRGQGTYNEQFF.

This clonotype showed up just a few times. The gene calls are TRBV6-2 or TRBV6-3 and TRBJ2-5, with D perhaps TRBD2 (5 bases). The J call may be wrong; the DNA end is better matched by TRBJ2-7. This CDR3 contains 13 residues. Germline loops: CDR1 MNHEY, CDR2 SVGEGT. CDR3 sequence reads: CASNPTDFSEQYF. DNA of the CDR3: TGTGCCAGCAACCCAACGGACTTTTCCGAGCAGTACTTC.

Regarding this clonotype: Mismatch with germline at one junction end may stem from a read error. The rearrangement uses TRBV27 and TRBJ2-4; TRBD1 matches at 10 bases. TRBJ2-7 matches the DNA end more closely, so the J call is doubtful. The CDR3 spans 16 residues. Looked up from germline, CDR1 is MNHEY and CDR2 is SMNVEV (reference sequence). CDR3 amino acids: CASNSRSGTGVHEQYF. CDR3 in DNA: TGCGCCAGTAATTCCCGTTCCGGGACAGGGGTCCACGAGCAGTACTTC.

This clonotype turned up a few times. CDR3 sequence (DNA): TGCAGCGTTCAGGAGGGAGGGGTATACGAGCAGTACTTC. It is translated as CSVQEGGVYEQYF. The rearrangement joins TRBV29-1 to TRBJ2-4, with 7 bases aligning to TRBD2. The J call could be wrong; TRBJ2-7 is a better fit for the DNA end. This CDR3 spans 13 amino acids. Per germline, CDR1 SQVTM and CDR2 ANQGSEA.

The V gene is TRBV28, the J gene TRBJ1-5, with D unclear. Per the germline V gene, CDR1 is MDHEN and CDR2 is SYDVKM. The length of the CDR3 is 15 residues. V lost 6 bases to trimming and J lost 2 bases, with 14 bases between them. CDR3 bases: TGTGCCAGCAGCAGGAACGTCTGGGGCAATCAGCCCCAGCATTTT. It translates to CASSRNVWGNQPQHF.

Ten or more counts support this clonotype. The J gene is TRBJ2-5, the V gene TRBV28; 8 nucleotides line up with TRBD2. Trimming at V came to 6 bases and at J to 5 bases, leaving 2 bases not matched to a gene. The CDR3 has 12 residues. Looked up from germline, CDR1 is MDHEN and CDR2 is SYDVKM. As DNA, the CDR3 is TGTGCCAGCAGCACGGGAGGGGAGACCCAGTACTTC. This gives the protein CASSTGGETQYF.

Written as DNA, the CDR3 is TGCAGCTTCCTGTCTGGGGCGTACTCTGGGGCCAACGTCCTGACTTTC. Amino acid sequence: CSFLSGAYSGANVLTF. The J gene is TRBJ2-6, the V gene TRBV29-1, with a weak D call TRBD1 (5 bases). V was cut by 8 bases and J by 0 bases, with 17 bases left in between. Germline V CDR1 and CDR2: SQVTM, ANQGSEA. This CDR3 has 16 residues.

This clonotype was seen only a few times. The CDR3: CASSESTRTGGSAYGYTF. In nucleotides, the CDR3 is TGCGCCAGCAGTGAGTCGACTCGGACAGGGGGCTCGGCCTATGGCTACACCTTC. The chain uses TRBV10-2 and TRBJ1-2; TRBD1 aligns across 11 bases. Germline loops: CDR1 WSHSY, CDR2 SAAADI. The CDR3 covers 18 residues. The V segment lost 0 bases and the J segment 4 bases; nucleotides outside the gene matches: 10.

This clonotype was observed at least ten times. The V gene is TRBV7-2, the J gene TRBJ2-5; D may be TRBD1 (5 bases). The CDR3 loop spans 13 amino acids. The ends were cut back, 11 bases at V and 2 bases at J, with 15 bases in the middle. Germline loops: CDR1 SGHTA, CDR2 FQGNSA. The CDR3 DNA follows: TGTGCCGCCGGGCCACAGGTGCAAGAGACCCAGTACTTC. This translates into CAAGPQVQETQYF.

V gene TRBV5-1 combines with J gene TRBJ2-5; TRBD1 matches 10 bases. The J call is in doubt because the DNA end fits TRBJ2-7 better. The CDR3 runs 15 residues. In germline, CDR1 is SGHRS, CDR2 YFSETQ. The DNA of the CDR3 is TGCGCCAGCAGTATCTTGGGGACAGGGGATTACGAGCAGTACTTC. This translates into CASSILGTGDYEQYF.

This clonotype appeared a few times. CDR3 residues: CSARDGTSGGHEQFF. DNA for the CDR3: TGCAGTGCTAGGGATGGGACTAGCGGGGGTCATGAGCAGTTCTTC. The gene calls are TRBV20-1 and TRBJ2-1, with 14 bases aligning to TRBD2. CDR3 length: 15 residues. The germline gives CDR1 DFQATT, CDR2 SNEGSKA (reference sequence). The V and J ends lost 3 bases and 8 bases, in that order; junction bases with no gene match: 6.

This clonotype was recorded a few times. The chain carries TRBV20-1 and TRBJ2-3; 13 nucleotides match TRBD2. The CDR3 consists of 20 residues. Germline CDR1 DFQATT, CDR2 SNEGSKA (reference sequence). V shed 0 bases, J shed 4 bases, and the junction held 16 bases outside the gene matches. CDR3 bases: TGCAGTGCTAGAGATCGTACATGGACTAGCGGGGGTGCAGGCGCAGATACGCAGTATTTT. Protein: CSARDRTWTSGGAGADTQYF.

This clonotype was recorded a few times. This sequence joins TRBV6-1 and TRBJ2-5; D unresolved. The CDR3 has 17 residues. V lost 4 bases, J lost 1 base, and 19 bases lay in between. The germline CDR1 and CDR2 sequences are MNHNS and SASEGT. The chain's CDR3 is CASSVSGTFYPQETQYF. CDR3 nucleotides: TGTGCCAGCAGTGTTTCAGGCACCTTTTACCCCCAAGAGACCCAGTACTTC.

The chain joins TRBV20-1 to TRBJ2-5, with D unresolved. The CDR3 covers 16 residues. CDR1 and CDR2 from the germline V gene are DFQATT and SNEGSKA (reference sequence). The V end was cut by 2 bases, the J end by 1 base, with 17 bases between. As DNA, the CDR3 is TGCAGTGCTAGAAAAGGCGTTAGTAGCTCCCAAGAGACCCAGTACTTC. It encodes CSARKGVSSSQETQYF.

This clonotype was seen only once. Lacking the conserved final phenylalanine or tryptophan, this CDR3 likely reflects a read error. No DNA is shown, since the ends of the CDR3 on it are uncertain; the CDR3 is the one TCRdb lists. This rearrangement joins TRBV12-3 or TRBV12-4 to TRBJ2-3. Inclusive of both ends, the CDR3 amounts to 15 amino acids. CDR3 protein: CASSLQGLRTDTQYS.